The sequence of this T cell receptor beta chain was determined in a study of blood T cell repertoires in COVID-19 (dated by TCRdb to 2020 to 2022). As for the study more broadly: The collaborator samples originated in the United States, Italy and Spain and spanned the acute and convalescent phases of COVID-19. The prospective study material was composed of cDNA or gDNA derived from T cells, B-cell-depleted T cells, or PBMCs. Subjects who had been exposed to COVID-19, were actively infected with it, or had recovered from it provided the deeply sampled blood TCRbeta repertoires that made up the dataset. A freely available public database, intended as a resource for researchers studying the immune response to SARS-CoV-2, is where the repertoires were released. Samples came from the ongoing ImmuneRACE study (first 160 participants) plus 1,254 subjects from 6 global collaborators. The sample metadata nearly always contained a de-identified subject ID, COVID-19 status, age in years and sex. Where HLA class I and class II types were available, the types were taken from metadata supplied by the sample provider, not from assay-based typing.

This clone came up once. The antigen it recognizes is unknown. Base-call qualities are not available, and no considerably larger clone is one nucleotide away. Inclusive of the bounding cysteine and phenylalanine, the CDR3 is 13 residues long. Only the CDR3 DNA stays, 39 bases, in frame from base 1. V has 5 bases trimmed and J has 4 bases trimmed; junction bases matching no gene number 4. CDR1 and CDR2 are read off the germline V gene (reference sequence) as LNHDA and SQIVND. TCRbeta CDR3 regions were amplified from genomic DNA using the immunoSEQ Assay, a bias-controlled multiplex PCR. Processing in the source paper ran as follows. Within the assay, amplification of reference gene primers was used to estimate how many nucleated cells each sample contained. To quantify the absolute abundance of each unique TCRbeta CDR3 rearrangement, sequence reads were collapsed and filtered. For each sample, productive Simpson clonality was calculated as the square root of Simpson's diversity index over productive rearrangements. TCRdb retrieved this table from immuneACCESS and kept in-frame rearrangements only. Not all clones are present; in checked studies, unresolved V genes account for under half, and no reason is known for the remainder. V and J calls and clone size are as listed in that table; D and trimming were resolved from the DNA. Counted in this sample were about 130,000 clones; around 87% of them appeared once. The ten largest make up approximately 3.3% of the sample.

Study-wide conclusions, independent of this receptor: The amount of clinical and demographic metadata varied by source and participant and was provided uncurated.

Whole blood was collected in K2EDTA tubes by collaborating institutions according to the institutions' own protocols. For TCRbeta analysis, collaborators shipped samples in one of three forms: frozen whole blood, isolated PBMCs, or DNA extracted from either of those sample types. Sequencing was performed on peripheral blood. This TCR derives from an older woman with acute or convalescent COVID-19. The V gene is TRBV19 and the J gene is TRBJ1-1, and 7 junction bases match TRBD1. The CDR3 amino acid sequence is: CASSPDRVTEAFF. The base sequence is TGTGCCAGTAGTCCAGACAGGGTCACTGAAGCTTTCTTT.